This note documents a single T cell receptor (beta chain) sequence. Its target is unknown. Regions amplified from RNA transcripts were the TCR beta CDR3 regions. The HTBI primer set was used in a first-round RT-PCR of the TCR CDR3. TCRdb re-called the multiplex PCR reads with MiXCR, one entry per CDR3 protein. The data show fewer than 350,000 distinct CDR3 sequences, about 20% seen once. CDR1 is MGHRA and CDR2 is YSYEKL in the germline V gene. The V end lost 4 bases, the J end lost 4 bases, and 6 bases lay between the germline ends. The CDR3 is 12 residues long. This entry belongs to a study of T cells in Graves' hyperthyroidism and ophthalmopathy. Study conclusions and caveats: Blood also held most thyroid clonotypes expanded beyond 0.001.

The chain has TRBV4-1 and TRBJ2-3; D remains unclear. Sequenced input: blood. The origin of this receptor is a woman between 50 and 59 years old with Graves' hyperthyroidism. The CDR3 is CASSRPADTQYF. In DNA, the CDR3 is TGCGCCAGCAGCCGCCCGGCAGATACGCAGTATTTT.